These T cell receptor beta chains were read from a single sample in a study of early T cells in non-severe SARS-CoV-2 infection. TCRdb reprocessed the 5' RACE reads via MiXCR and lists one record per CDR3 protein. This table holds tens of thousands of distinct CDR3 sequences, roughly a sixth found once. The sample in question was whole blood, obtained at baseline. These receptors came from an adult who was a healthcare worker with PCR-confirmed SARS-CoV-2 infection or an uninfected control (not recorded which). Each CDR3 is given with its conserved first and last residue. A D gene is named only where the DNA matches it firmly. The size entry is marked missing in some rows and otherwise reads once, few, many or a size class.

D | J | V | size | DNA | CDR3
- | TRBJ2-5 | TRBV3-1 | many | TGTGCCAGCAGCCAAGATCCCGGACCGAGAGAGACCCAGTACTTC | CASSQDPGPRETQYF
- | TRBJ2-7 | TRBV27 | - | TGTGCCAGCAGTATCTTTCCCCCCCTGAGGGCCGATCCCACCTACGAGCAGTACTTC | CASSIFPPLRADPTYEQYF
- | TRBJ1-1 | TRBV10-3 | many | TGTGCCATCAGTGACGCCCGGGGGGTCACTGAAGCTTTCTTT | CAISDARGVTEAFF
- | TRBJ2-2 | TRBV7-2 | few | TGTGCCAGCAGCTTAGCTGGACAGCGCACCGGGGAGCTGTTTTTT | CASSLAGQRTGELFF
TRBD1 | TRBJ1-1 | TRBV5-1 | - | TGCGCCAGCAGCTTGGGCAGGGGGCTGGAGACGGACACTGAAGCTTTCTTT | CASSLGRGLETDTEAFF
- | TRBJ2-3 | TRBV18 | few | TGTGCCAGCTCACCACGGCGCGCCGACACAGATACGCAGTATTTT | CASSPRRADTDTQYF
- | TRBJ1-3 | TRBV18 | few | TGTGCCAGCTCACGAGCAGGGGTCACCTCTGGAAACACCATATATTTT | CASSRAGVTSGNTIYF
- | TRBJ2-7 | TRBV20-1 | - | TGCAGTGCCGGGACGGTCTACGAGCAGTACTTC | CSAGTVYEQYF
- | TRBJ2-6 | TRBV19 | - | TGTGCCACGTCTTACAGCTCTGGGGCCAACGTCCTGACTTTC | CATSYSSGANVLTF
TRBD2 | TRBJ2-3 | TRBV20-1 | - | TGCAGTGCTAGAAGATTAGCGGGGGATAAAGATACGCAGTATTTT | CSARRLAGDKDTQYF
- | TRBJ2-1 | TRBV28 | - | TGTGCCAGCAGGGACCTCTCCTACAATGAGCAGTTCTTC | CASRDLSYNEQFF
- | TRBJ1-2 | TRBV29-1 | few | TGCGGCGTTGAAGTTGTCTATGGCTACACCTTC | CGVEVVYGYTF
TRBD2 | TRBJ2-6 | TRBV7-8 | few | TGTGCCAGCAGCTTAGCCCGGGGGGCTGGGGCCAACGTCCTGACTTTC | CASSLARGAGANVLTF
TRBD2 | TRBJ2-2 | TRBV6-5 | - | TGTGCCAGCAGTGCACTCCTAGCGGGGAGACCCGGGGAGCTGTTTTTT | CASSALLAGRPGELFF
- | TRBJ2-7 | TRBV5-1 | few | TGCGCCAGCAGCTTGGTTCTCGGGACCTACAACTCCTACTACGAGCAGTACTTC | CASSLVLGTYNSYYEQYF
TRBD1 | TRBJ1-1 | TRBV9 | few | TGTGCCAGCAGCCTGACAGGGAGGACTGAAGCTTTCTTT | CASSLTGRTEAFF
- | TRBJ1-1 | TRBV18 | few | TGTGCCAGCGCGAAGGACGGCTTGAACACTGAAGCTTTCTTT | CASAKDGLNTEAFF
TRBD1 | TRBJ2-7 | TRBV20-1 | few | TGCAGTGCTAGAGATGTAAGCTGGAAGGGGACAGGGGGAAGCTCCTACGAGCAGTACTTC | CSARDVSWKGTGGSSYEQYF
TRBD1 | TRBJ1-2 | TRBV20-1 | - | TGCAGTGCTACGACAGGGGGCTATGGCTACACCTTC | CSATTGGYGYTF
- | TRBJ2-4 | TRBV27 | few | TGTGCCAGCAGAACCACGGGCAAGAGAGCCAAAAACATTCAGTACTTC | CASRTTGKRAKNIQYF
TRBD2 | TRBJ2-3 | TRBV4-1 | - | TGCGCCAGCAGGACCGGGACTAGCGCCCGAGGAGATACGCAGTATTTT | CASRTGTSARGDTQYF
TRBD2 | TRBJ2-7 | TRBV9 | few | TGTGCCAGCAGCGTAGGGTTAGCGGGGCTCTCCTACGAGCAGTACTTC | CASSVGLAGLSYEQYF
- | TRBJ2-7 | TRBV28 | few | TGTGCCAGCAGCCCGCGACTGAACGACTACGAGCAGTACTTC | CASSPRLNDYEQYF
TRBD2 | TRBJ2-5 | TRBV19 | few | TGTGCCAGTAGTTTCAGGACTAGCGGACCTGGAAAGACCCAGTACTTC | CASSFRTSGPGKTQYF
TRBD1 | TRBJ1-1 | TRBV5-1 | - | TGCGCCAGCAGGTCAACCGACAGGGTGGGGACTGAAGCTTTCTTT | CASRSTDRVGTEAFF
- | TRBJ2-5 | TRBV11-2 | few | TGTGCCAGCAGCTTTGCAGGGGAAGAGACCCAGTACTTC | CASSFAGEETQYF
TRBD1 | TRBJ1-1 | TRBV11-2 | many | TGTGCCAGCAGCACGGGACAGGGGGCCACTGAAGCTTTCTTT | CASSTGQGATEAFF
- | TRBJ2-3 | TRBV20-1 | few | TGCAGTGCTAACAGGGTGGGTTCAGATACGCAGTATTTT | CSANRVGSDTQYF
- | TRBJ2-3 | TRBV7-9 | few | TGTGCCAGCAGCTTAGAGGCTCATCATACTAGCACAGATACGCAGTATTTT | CASSLEAHHTSTDTQYF
- | TRBJ2-7 | TRBV12-3/TRBV12-4 | few | TGTGCCAGCAGCTCTACAGGCTCCCAGTACTTC | CASSSTGSQYF
TRBD2 | TRBJ2-3 | TRBV28 | - | TGTGCCACGGGGGGGTCTGCCACAGATACGCAGTATTTT | CATGGSATDTQYF
TRBD1 | TRBJ2-4 | TRBV4-2 | many | TGTGCCAGCAGCCAACCGGGACAGGGCCAGAACAAAAACATTCAGTACTTC | CASSQPGQGQNKNIQYF
- | TRBJ2-5 | TRBV7-2 | - | TGTGCCAGCAGCCCCGCCGCAGAGACCCAGTACTTC | CASSPAAETQYF
- | TRBJ2-1 | TRBV12-3/TRBV12-4 | - | TGTGCCAGCAGAACTTCCCCCTACAATGAGCAGTTCTTC | CASRTSPYNEQFF
TRBD1 | TRBJ1-6 | TRBV29-1 | few | TGCAGCGTTAAGGACAGGGGGCCATCACCCCTCCACTTT | CSVKDRGPSPLHF
- | TRBJ1-1 | TRBV20-1 | - | TGCAGTGCTAGAGGAACGGTCGGATTCGACACTGAAGCTTTCTTT | CSARGTVGFDTEAFF
- | TRBJ2-3 | TRBV13 | - | TGTGCCAGCAGCCCTGGAGGAAAGGGTACGCAGTATTTT | CASSPGGKGTQYF